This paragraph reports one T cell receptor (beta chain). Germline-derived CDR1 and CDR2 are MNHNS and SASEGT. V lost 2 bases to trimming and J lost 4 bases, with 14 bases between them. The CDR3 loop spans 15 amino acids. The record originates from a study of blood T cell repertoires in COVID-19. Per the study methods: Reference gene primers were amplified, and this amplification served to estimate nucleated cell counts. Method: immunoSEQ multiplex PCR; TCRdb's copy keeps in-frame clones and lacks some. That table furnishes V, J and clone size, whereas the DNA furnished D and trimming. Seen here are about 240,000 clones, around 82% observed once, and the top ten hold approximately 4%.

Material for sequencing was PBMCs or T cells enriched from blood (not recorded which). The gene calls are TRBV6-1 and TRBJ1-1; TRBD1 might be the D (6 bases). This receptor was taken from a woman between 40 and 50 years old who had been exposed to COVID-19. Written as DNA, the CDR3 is TGTGCCAGCAGTGAATTGACAGGTTGGGGCACTGAAGCTTTCTTT. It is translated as CASSELTGWGTEAFF.